The source of this T cell receptor (beta chain) is a study of T-cell memory formation after mild COVID-19. On the study more broadly: Largely, TCR clusters stayed within a single donor.

The V gene's germline CDR1 is SGHRS and CDR2 YFSETQ. This CDR3 is 13 amino acids long. The J segment lost 8 bases and the V segment lost 5 bases, leaving 6 bases of the junction unmatched. 5'RACE primed from the constant segment yielded TCR alpha and TCR beta cDNA libraries bearing sample barcodes and UMIs. TCRdb passed the 5' RACE reads through MiXCR, listing each CDR3 protein once. Of nearly 250,000 distinct CDR3 sequences listed, about 16% were seen once; the top ten hold over 2%. As to this clonotype: As yet, its antigen is unknown.

Whole-study results and caveats: While clones contracting from day 15 to 85 were balanced between CD4 and CD8, later expanders leaned CD4+. Mainly CM and EM harbored the contracting CD4+ clones; mainly EMRA harbored the CD8+ ones.

This clonotype originated in an adult woman who had mild COVID-19 (a few samples of this study predate the infection). Cell type and time point are not known. This chain joins TRBV5-1 and TRBJ2-1; TRBD2 aligns across 8 bases. Material: PBMCs or a T cell subset sorted from them (not recorded which). The CDR3 protein is CASSPQRGHEQFF. As DNA, the CDR3 is TGCGCCAGCAGTCCCCAGCGGGGGCATGAGCAGTTCTTC.